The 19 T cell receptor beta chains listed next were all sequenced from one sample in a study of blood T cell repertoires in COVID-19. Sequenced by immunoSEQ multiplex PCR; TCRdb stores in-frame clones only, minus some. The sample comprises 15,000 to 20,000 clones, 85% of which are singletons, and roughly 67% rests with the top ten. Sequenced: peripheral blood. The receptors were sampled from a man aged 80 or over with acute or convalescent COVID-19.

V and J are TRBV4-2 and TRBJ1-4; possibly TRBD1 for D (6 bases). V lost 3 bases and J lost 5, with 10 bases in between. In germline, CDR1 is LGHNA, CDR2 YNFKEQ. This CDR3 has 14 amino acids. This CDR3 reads CASSQGGQNEKLFF. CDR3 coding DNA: TGTGCCAGCAGCCAGGGGGGGCAGAATGAAAAACTGTTTTTT.

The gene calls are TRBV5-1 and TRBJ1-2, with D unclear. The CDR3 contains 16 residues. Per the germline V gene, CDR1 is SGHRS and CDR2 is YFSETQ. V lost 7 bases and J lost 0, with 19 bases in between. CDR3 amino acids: CASSQPGLRANYGYTF. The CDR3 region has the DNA TGCGCCAGCTCTCAGCCCGGTCTGCGGGCTAACTATGGCTACACCTTC.

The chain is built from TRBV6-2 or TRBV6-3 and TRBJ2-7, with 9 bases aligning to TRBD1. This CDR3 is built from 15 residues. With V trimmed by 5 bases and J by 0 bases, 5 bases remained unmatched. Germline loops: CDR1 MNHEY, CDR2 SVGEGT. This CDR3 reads CASSRTGASSYEQYF. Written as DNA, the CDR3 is TGTGCCAGCAGTCGGACAGGGGCAAGCTCCTACGAGCAGTACTTC.

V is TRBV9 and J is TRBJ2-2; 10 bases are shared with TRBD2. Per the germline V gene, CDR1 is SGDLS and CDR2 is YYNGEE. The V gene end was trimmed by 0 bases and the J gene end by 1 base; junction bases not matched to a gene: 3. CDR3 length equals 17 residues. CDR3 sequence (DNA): TGTGCCAGCAGCGTAGGGGCTAGCGGGGGGAACACCGGGGAGCTGTTTTTT. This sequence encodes CASSVGASGGNTGELFF.

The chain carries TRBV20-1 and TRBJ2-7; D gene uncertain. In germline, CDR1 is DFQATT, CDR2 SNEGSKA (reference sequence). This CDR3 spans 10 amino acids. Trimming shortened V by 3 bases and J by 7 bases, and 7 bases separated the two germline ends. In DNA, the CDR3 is TGCAGTGCTAGGGTAGAGGAGCAGTACTTC. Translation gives CSARVEEQYF.

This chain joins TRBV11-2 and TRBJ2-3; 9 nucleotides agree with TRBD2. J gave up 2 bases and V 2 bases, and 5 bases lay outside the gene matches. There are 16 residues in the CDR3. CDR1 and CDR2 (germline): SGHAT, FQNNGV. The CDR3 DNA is TGTGCCAGCAGCTTAAGTTTGGGACTAGCCACAGATACGCAGTATTTT. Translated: CASSLSLGLATDTQYF.

The CDR3 nucleotides are TGTGCCAGCAGCGTAGAGGTTGGCGGGGTACGGGAGACCCAGTACTTC. Amino acids: CASSVEVGGVRETQYF. The chain employs TRBV9 and TRBJ2-5, with a tentative D call TRBD2 (6 bases). With 0 bases removed from V and 5 bases from J, the gap between germline ends came to 17 bases. CDR1 and CDR2 from the germline V gene are SGDLS and YYNGEE. The CDR3 covers 16 residues.

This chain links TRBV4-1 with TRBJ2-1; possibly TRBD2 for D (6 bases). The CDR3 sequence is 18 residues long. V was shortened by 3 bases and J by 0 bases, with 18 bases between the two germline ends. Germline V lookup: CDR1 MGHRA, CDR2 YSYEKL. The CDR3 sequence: CASSQMGGLEGSYNEQFF. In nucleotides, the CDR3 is TGCGCCAGCAGCCAGATGGGGGGTTTGGAGGGCTCCTACAATGAGCAGTTCTTC.

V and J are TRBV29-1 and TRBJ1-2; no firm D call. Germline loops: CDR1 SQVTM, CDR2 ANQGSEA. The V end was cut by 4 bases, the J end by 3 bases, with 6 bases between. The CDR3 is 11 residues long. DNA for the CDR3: TGCAGCGTTGGTTCAGACTATGGCTACACCTTC. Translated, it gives CSVGSDYGYTF.

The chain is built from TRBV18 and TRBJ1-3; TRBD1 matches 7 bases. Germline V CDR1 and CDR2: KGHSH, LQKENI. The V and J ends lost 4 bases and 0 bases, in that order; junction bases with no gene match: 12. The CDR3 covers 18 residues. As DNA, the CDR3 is TGTGCCAGCTCACGGACAGGTACAGGGGACGCCTCTGGAAACACCATATATTTT. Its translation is CASSRTGTGDASGNTIYF.

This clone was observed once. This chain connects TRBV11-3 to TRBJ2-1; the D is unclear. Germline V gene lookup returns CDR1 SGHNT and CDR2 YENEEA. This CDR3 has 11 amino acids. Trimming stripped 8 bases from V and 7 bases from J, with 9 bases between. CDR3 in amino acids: CASGYENEQFF. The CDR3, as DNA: TGTGCCAGCGGCTACGAGAATGAGCAGTTCTTC.

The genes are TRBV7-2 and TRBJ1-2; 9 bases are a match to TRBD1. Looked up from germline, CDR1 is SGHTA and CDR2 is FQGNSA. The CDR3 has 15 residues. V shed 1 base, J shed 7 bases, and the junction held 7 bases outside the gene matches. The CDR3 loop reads CASSLGVGQGLGYTF. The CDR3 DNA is TGTGCCAGCAGCTTAGGGGTGGGACAGGGACTTGGCTACACCTTC.

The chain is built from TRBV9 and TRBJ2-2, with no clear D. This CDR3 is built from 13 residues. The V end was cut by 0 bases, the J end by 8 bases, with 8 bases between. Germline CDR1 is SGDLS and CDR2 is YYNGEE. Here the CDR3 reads CASSVGYLGELFF. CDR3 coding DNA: TGTGCCAGCAGCGTAGGGTACTTGGGGGAGCTGTTTTTT.

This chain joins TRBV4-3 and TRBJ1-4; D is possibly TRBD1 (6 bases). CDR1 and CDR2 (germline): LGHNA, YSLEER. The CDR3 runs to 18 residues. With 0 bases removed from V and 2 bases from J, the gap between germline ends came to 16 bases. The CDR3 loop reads CASSQDLNRELTNEKLFF. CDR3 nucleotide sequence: TGCGCCAGCAGCCAAGATCTCAACAGGGAGCTTACTAATGAAAAACTGTTTTTT.

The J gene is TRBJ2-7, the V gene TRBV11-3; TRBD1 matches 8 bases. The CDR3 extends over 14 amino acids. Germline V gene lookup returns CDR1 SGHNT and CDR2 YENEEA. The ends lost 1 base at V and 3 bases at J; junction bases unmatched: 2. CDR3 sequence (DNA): TGTGCCAGCAGCTTAGGGACAGGGTACTACGAGCAGTACTTC. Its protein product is CASSLGTGYYEQYF.

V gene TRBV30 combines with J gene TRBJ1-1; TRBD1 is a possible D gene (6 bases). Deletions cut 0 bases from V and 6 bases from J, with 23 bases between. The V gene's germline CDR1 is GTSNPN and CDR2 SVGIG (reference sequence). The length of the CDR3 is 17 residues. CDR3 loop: CAWSVYILGTPKSEAFF. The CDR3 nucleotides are TGTGCCTGGAGTGTATATATTTTGGGGACACCTAAGTCTGAAGCTTTCTTT.

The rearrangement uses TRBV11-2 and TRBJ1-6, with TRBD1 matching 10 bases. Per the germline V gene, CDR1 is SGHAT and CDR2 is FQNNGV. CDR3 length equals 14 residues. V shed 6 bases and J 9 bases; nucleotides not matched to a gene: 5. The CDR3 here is CASREDRGLSPLHF. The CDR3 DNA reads TGTGCCAGCAGGGAAGACAGGGGGCTTTCACCCCTCCACTTT.

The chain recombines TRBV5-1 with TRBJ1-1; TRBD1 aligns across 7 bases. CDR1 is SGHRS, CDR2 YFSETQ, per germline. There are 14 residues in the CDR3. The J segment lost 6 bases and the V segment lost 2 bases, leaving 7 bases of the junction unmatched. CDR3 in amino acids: CASSLATGTAEAFF. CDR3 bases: TGCGCCAGCAGCTTAGCAACCGGGACAGCTGAAGCTTTCTTT.

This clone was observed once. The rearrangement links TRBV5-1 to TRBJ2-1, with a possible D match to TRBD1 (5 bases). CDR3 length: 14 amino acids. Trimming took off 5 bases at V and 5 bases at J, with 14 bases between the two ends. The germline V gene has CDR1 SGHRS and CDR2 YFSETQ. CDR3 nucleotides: TGCGCCAGCAGAGTTCAGGGTCCGAACAATGAGCAGTTCTTC. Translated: CASRVQGPNNEQFF.